The 30 T cell receptor beta chains below come from one sample, sequenced in a study of identical twins. TCRdb reanalysed the 5' RACE reads using MiXCR and keeps one entry per CDR3 protein. This sample has some 1,700,000 distinct CDR3 sequences, with less than 40% found just once. Sequenced material: cord blood. The receptors originated from a newborn girl in good health.

This clonotype appeared a few times. This rearrangement joins TRBV12-3 or TRBV12-4 to TRBJ2-7, with D maybe TRBD2 (5 bases). The CDR3 sequence is 14 residues long. V dropped 6 bases and J dropped 7 bases, with 19 bases sitting between them. CDR3 residues: CASSPLDGIREQYF. CDR3 nucleotides: TGTGCCAGCAGCCCTTTGGACGGGATTAGGGAGCAGTACTTC.

Here the CDR3 reads CASSLGYDEQYF. CDR3 DNA: TGCGCCAGCAGCTTAGGGTATGACGAGCAGTACTTC. The J gene is TRBJ2-7, the V gene TRBV5-1; D is unclear. The ends were cut back, 2 bases at V and 5 bases at J, with 8 bases in the middle. This CDR3 has 12 amino acids. Germline V gene sequence: CDR1 SGHRS, CDR2 YFSETQ.

This clonotype was picked up a small number of times. The V gene is TRBV4-2, the J gene TRBJ1-6, with a weak D call TRBD1 (6 bases). In germline, CDR1 is LGHNA, CDR2 YNFKEQ. The CDR3 runs 15 residues. Trimming cost V 2 bases and J 3 bases, with 8 bases left between them. CDR3 sequence (DNA): TGTGCCAGCAGCCAAAGGACAGTCTATAATTCACCCCTCCACTTT. This gives the protein CASSQRTVYNSPLHF.

The chain joins TRBV19 to TRBJ2-7, with 8 bases identical to TRBD1. The V gene end was trimmed by 3 bases and the J gene end by 11 bases; junction bases not matched to a gene: 6. The CDR3 loop spans 12 amino acids. Germline V gene data show CDR1 as LNHDA and CDR2 as SQIVND (reference sequence). The CDR3 bases are TGTGCCAGTAGTATTGGACAGGGTGAAGAGTACTTC. Amino acid sequence: CASSIGQGEEYF.

This clonotype was observed once. The chain recombines TRBV3-1 with TRBJ1-2; D is unclear. The germline V gene encodes CDR1 LGHDT and CDR2 YNNKEL (reference sequence). Trimming took off 5 bases at V and 2 bases at J, with 21 bases between the two ends. The CDR3 has 17 residues. Written as DNA, the CDR3 is TGTGCCAGCAGCTCGCTAAAGGCGGGCTTCTTGAACTATGGCTACACCTTC. Its protein product is CASSSLKAGFLNYGYTF.

This clonotype has a handful of counts. CDR3 in amino acids: CASSIGLQGIYNEQFF. The CDR3 coding sequence is TGTGCCAGTAGTATAGGCCTGCAGGGGATATACAATGAGCAGTTCTTC. V usage is TRBV19 and J usage is TRBJ2-1; D perhaps matches TRBD1 (6 bases). V was clipped by 1 base and J by 4 bases, with 14 bases between them. Looked up from germline, CDR1 is LNHDA and CDR2 is SQIVND (reference sequence). This CDR3 spans 16 amino acids.

The chain is built from TRBV3-1 and TRBJ2-1, with 9 bases lining up with TRBD2. V shed 5 bases, J shed 2 bases, and the junction held 4 bases outside the gene matches. This CDR3 region has 15 residues. CDR1 is LGHDT and CDR2 is YNNKEL in the germline V gene (reference sequence). The CDR3 is CASSKPSGAYNEQFF. DNA for the CDR3: TGTGCCAGCAGCAAGCCTAGCGGGGCCTACAATGAGCAGTTCTTC.

Only a few counts were recorded for this clonotype. J is TRBJ1-2 and V is TRBV3-1, with D perhaps TRBD1 (6 bases). The germline V and J ends were trimmed by 5 bases and 8 bases, with 15 bases remaining between them. The CDR3 sequence is 13 residues long. Germline assignment: CDR1 LGHDT and CDR2 YNNKEL (reference sequence). The CDR3 loop is CASSYREKGGYTF. CDR3 coding DNA: TGTGCCAGCAGCTACAGGGAAAAGGGCGGCTACACCTTC.

This chain connects TRBV2 to TRBJ2-5; TRBD2 agrees at 15 bases. The trim removed 2 bases at V and 5 bases at J, leaving 6 bases unmatched. This CDR3 has 17 amino acids. Germline V lookup: CDR1 SNHLY, CDR2 FYNNEI. The CDR3 loop is CASSEPGLAGGRETQYF. The CDR3, as DNA: TGTGCCAGCAGTGAACCCGGACTAGCGGGAGGGCGGGAGACCCAGTACTTC. The full variable domain, rest sourced from reference TRBV2 and TRBJ2-5, is EPEVTQTPSHQVTQMGQEVILRCVPISNHLYFYWYRQILGQKVEFLVSFYNNEISEKSEIFDDQFSVERPDGSNFTLKIRSTKLEDSAMYFCASSEPGLAGGRETQYFGPGTRLLVL.

This chain uses TRBV10-3 with TRBJ2-1; TRBD2 matches at 8 bases. This CDR3 region has 13 residues. V shed 8 bases and J 13 bases; nucleotides not matched to a gene: 13. Per germline, CDR1 ENHRY and CDR2 SYGVKD. In nucleotides, the CDR3 is TGTGCCATCGGGGCGGGGGGTCCGGAGACCCAGTTCTTC. Amino acids: CAIGAGGPETQFF.

This clonotype was picked up a small number of times. The chain employs TRBV29-1 and TRBJ2-1; D is perhaps TRBD2 (6 bases). CDR3 length equals 12 residues. The V end lost 7 bases, the J end lost 5 bases, and 12 bases lay between the germline ends. Germline values: CDR1 SQVTM, CDR2 ANQGSEA. The CDR3: CSDRDFDNEQFF. CDR3 nucleotide sequence: TGCAGCGACCGGGACTTCGACAATGAGCAGTTCTTC.

The chain uses TRBV12-3 or TRBV12-4 and TRBJ2-1, with 9 bases fitting TRBD1. The J segment lost 6 bases and the V segment lost 6 bases, leaving 9 bases of the junction unmatched. CDR3 length: 15 amino acids. The CDR3 loop is CASRRTRGQGNEQFF. Here the CDR3 DNA reads TGTGCCAGCAGGCGAACTCGGGGACAGGGCAATGAGCAGTTCTTC.

This clonotype was detected only a few times. A read error may account for a junction end that differs from germline. CDR3 in DNA: TGTGCTAGTGGCTTGGGGCGGGACATCCTTTCCTACGAGCAGTACTTC. It yields the protein CASGLGRDILSYEQYF. J is TRBJ2-7 and V is TRBV12-5, with D perhaps given as TRBD1 or TRBD2 (6 bases each). The CDR3 sequence is 16 residues long. The germline CDR1 and CDR2 sequences are LGHNT and FRNRAP.

This clonotype was found many times. The chain uses TRBV27 and TRBJ1-2, with D possibly matching TRBD1 (5 bases). The V gene lost 5 bases and the J gene lost 0 bases, with 7 bases spanning the gap. The CDR3 consists of 13 residues. Germline V gives CDR1 MNHEY, CDR2 SMNVEV (reference sequence). The CDR3 sequence: CASSVTANYGYTF. CDR3 in DNA: TGTGCCAGCAGTGTGACAGCTAACTATGGCTACACCTTC.

There are a few counts of this clonotype. CDR3 coding DNA: TGTGCCAGCAGTGAGGGGTTCACCTCCTACGAGCAGTACTTC. Protein: CASSEGFTSYEQYF. The V call is TRBV2, the J call TRBJ2-7; D unresolved. V dropped 3 bases and J dropped 0 bases, with 9 bases sitting between them. The CDR3 runs 14 residues. Germline V CDR1 and CDR2: SNHLY, FYNNEI.

The rearrangement joins TRBV27 to TRBJ2-4, with 9 bases matching TRBD1. The DNA matches TRBJ2-7 better at its end, which makes the J call doubtful. The CDR3 covers 15 residues. CDR1 MNHEY and CDR2 SMNVEV come from the germline V gene (reference sequence). CDR3 nucleotide sequence: TGTGCCAGCAGTTTATATGGGACAGGGAGTCGCGAGCAGTACTTC. Translating it yields CASSLYGTGSREQYF.

This clonotype was counted ten times or more. J is TRBJ2-7 and V is TRBV5-1, with TRBD1 as a possible D gene (5 bases). This CDR3 region has 15 residues. The ends were cut back, 7 bases at V and 1 base at J, with 18 bases in the middle. Germline V gives CDR1 SGHRS, CDR2 YFSETQ. CDR3 nucleotides: TGCGCCAGCTATTTGGGGCTGACGGAGTCCTACGAGCAGTACTTC. Amino acids: CASYLGLTESYEQYF.

The genes are TRBV27 and TRBJ1-2, with 7 bases matching TRBD1. CDR3 length: 15 residues. Germline assignment: CDR1 MNHEY and CDR2 SMNVEV (reference sequence). V trimming: 1 base; J trimming: 4 bases; junction bases outside the gene matches: 6. CDR3 loop: CASSLFLTGSYGYTF. The CDR3 nucleotides are TGTGCCAGCAGTTTATTTCTGACAGGGAGCTATGGCTACACCTTC.

The rearrangement uses TRBV4-1 and TRBJ2-7; perhaps TRBD2 as D (5 bases). The ends were cut back, 4 bases at V and 6 bases at J, with 10 bases in the middle. Germline V gene sequence: CDR1 MGHRA, CDR2 YSYEKL. The length of the CDR3 is 12 residues. This CDR3 is CASSPIRGEQYF. For the CDR3, the DNA is TGCGCCAGCAGCCCGATTCGGGGCGAGCAGTACTTC.

The chain combines TRBV7-9 with TRBJ2-2; 9 nucleotides align to TRBD1. V gave up 2 bases and J gave up 3 bases; unmatched junction bases: 1. CDR1 is SEHNR, CDR2 FQNEAQ, per germline (reference sequence). The CDR3 runs to 15 residues. The CDR3 nucleotides are TGTGCCAGCAGCTTACGACAGGGGGACACCGGGGAGCTGTTTTTT. This sequence encodes CASSLRQGDTGELFF.

The rearrangement uses TRBV2 and TRBJ2-5; D is ambiguous. The CDR3 runs 12 residues. Germline values: CDR1 SNHLY, CDR2 FYNNEI. V lost 4 bases and J 7 bases, leaving 10 bases between the germline ends. The CDR3 region is CASSGPGSTQYF. The CDR3 nucleotides read TGTGCCAGCAGTGGCCCCGGGTCGACCCAGTACTTC.

This clonotype appeared a few times. The chain is built from TRBV27 and TRBJ1-2; the match to TRBD1 covers 7 bases. The CDR3 is 14 residues long. The J segment lost 8 bases and the V segment lost 5 bases, leaving 11 bases of the junction unmatched. CDR1 is MNHEY, CDR2 SMNVEV, per germline (reference sequence). The CDR3 protein is CASSSNRGIWGYTF. The CDR3 region has the DNA TGTGCCAGCAGTAGTAACAGGGGAATATGGGGCTACACCTTC.

The chain employs TRBV7-9 and TRBJ2-1; D uncertain. Trimming removed 7 bases at V and 10 bases at J, with 5 bases between. In germline, CDR1 is SEHNR, CDR2 FQNEAQ (reference sequence). CDR3 size: 9 residues. In nucleotides, the CDR3 is TGTGCCAGCAATCACGAGCAGTTCTTC. Translation gives CASNHEQFF.

The V and J genes are TRBV28 and TRBJ1-1, with D unresolved. The germline V gene has CDR1 MDHEN and CDR2 SYDVKM. CDR3 length: 11 residues. The V end lost 11 bases, the J end lost 1 base, and 8 bases lay between the germline ends. CDR3 sequence: CACRQNTEAFF. DNA for the CDR3: TGTGCCTGCCGACAGAACACTGAAGCTTTCTTT.

This clonotype came up a few times. The chain couples TRBV7-9 to TRBJ2-4; maybe TRBD1 (5 bases). The CDR3 consists of 15 residues. Germline loops: CDR1 SEHNR, CDR2 FQNEAQ (reference sequence). The V and J ends lost 0 bases and 7 bases respectively, with 13 bases between them. DNA for the CDR3: TGTGCCAGCAGCTTAGCAGGGGCATTGGGGAACATTCAGTACTTC. Protein product: CASSLAGALGNIQYF.

CDR3 DNA: TGTGCCAGCAGTTTAGTGGGGGAGAATTCACCCCTCCACTTT. It specifies CASSLVGENSPLHF. This chain connects TRBV12-3 or TRBV12-4 to TRBJ1-6, with D perhaps matching TRBD1 (5 bases). The CDR3 covers 14 residues. With 1 base removed from V and 7 bases from J, the gap between germline ends came to 8 bases.

This clonotype was counted ten times or more. V and J are TRBV24-1 and TRBJ2-7; D remains ambiguous. Between the trimmed V and J ends, which lost 0 bases and 6 bases, there was a span of 2 bases. This CDR3 comprises 11 residues. Germline lookup yields CDR1 KGHDR and CDR2 SFDVKD. CDR3 protein: CATSDLGEQYF. As DNA, the CDR3 is TGTGCCACCAGTGATTTGGGCGAGCAGTACTTC.

In DNA form, the CDR3 reads TGCAGCGTACAGGGGGGCTACTATGGCTACACCTTC. This encodes CSVQGGYYGYTF. This rearrangement joins TRBV29-1 to TRBJ1-2; 8 bases fit TRBD1. CDR1 SQVTM and CDR2 ANQGSEA come from the germline V gene. Trimming removed 6 bases from V and 3 bases from J; junction bases left unmatched: 3. The CDR3 consists of 12 residues.

This clonotype was seen many times. The rearrangement links TRBV27 to TRBJ2-3; D gene unclear. CDR1 and CDR2 (germline): MNHEY, SMNVEV (reference sequence). Trimming stripped 8 bases from V and 3 bases from J, with 6 bases between. The CDR3 has 11 residues. CDR3 bases: TGTGCCAGCGGACGGACAGATACGCAGTATTTT. Protein: CASGRTDTQYF.

There are many counts of this clonotype. The rearrangement joins TRBV13 to TRBJ2-3; no clear D gene. There are 11 residues in the CDR3. V shed 5 bases and J shed 5 bases, with 5 bases lying between them. From germline, CDR1 is PRHDT and CDR2 FYEKMQ (reference sequence). CDR3 nucleotide sequence: TGTGCCAGCAGCACGGGAGATACGCAGTATTTT. Translation: CASSTGDTQYF.